This T cell receptor beta chain was documented in a study of response to subunit inactivated influenza vaccine. Study-wide points: It was the authors' suggestion that each seasonal influenza vaccination recruits few new T cells.

TCRdb re-analysed the RT-PCR reads in MiXCR, keeping a single row per CDR3 protein. This sample has around 480,000 distinct CDR3 sequences, with over 9.5% found just once. This clonotype was counted a few times. Its antigen is as yet unknown. Per germline, CDR1 SGHDT and CDR2 YYEEEE. The CDR3 extends over 16 amino acids. Germline trimming cut 5 bases from V and 6 bases from J; bases unmatched to any gene: 11. This clonotype originated in a man in his fifties or sixties who received an inactivated influenza vaccine. The chain couples TRBV5-6 to TRBJ2-1, with 10 nucleotides matching TRBD1. This material consisted of PBMCs from blood, taken about 6 weeks after vaccination. The CDR3 DNA is TGTGCCAGCAGACGTAGGGGACAGGGGCTACGCAATGAGCAGTTCTTC. This codes for CASRRRGQGLRNEQFF. Together with reference TRBV5-6 and TRBJ2-1, the CDR3 gives the full variable domain: DAGVTQSPTHLIKTRGQQVTLRCSPKSGHDTVSWYQQALGQGPQFIFQYYEEEERQRGNFPDRFSGHQFPNYSSELNVNALLLGDSALYLCASRRRGQGLRNEQFFGPGTRLTVL.